This TCR beta chain was found in a study of a mutant IDH1 vaccine in newly diagnosed glioma. On the study more broadly: Vaccine administration was initiated 4-6 weeks following radiotherapy alone, or with temozolomide cycles. Treated patients, roughly 60% male and approximately 40% female, averaged roughly 43 years of age.

As to time point: week 23, last vaccination. One vaccine dose held 300 ug of mutant IDH1 20-mer peptide and came with topical imiquimod. Each tumor in the donors was a new WHO grade 3 or 4 astrocytoma, IDH1-mutant and ATRX-lost. The germline CDR1 and CDR2 sequences are ENHRY and SYGVKD. The CDR3 contains 11 residues. Between the trimmed V and J ends, which lost 9 bases and 8 bases, there was a span of 11 bases. The protocol was immunoSEQ multiplex PCR, while the TCRdb copy is restricted to in-frame clones and leaves out a portion. The data contain approximately 57,000 clones, roughly 81% of them singletons. Only one count was recorded for this clone. Antigen specificity is unknown.

The clonotype originates from a woman between 35 and 50 years old with glioma. Some clones in this sample may be carry-over from other donors' samples. Material: PBMCs, obtained from a glioma patient whose treatment included an IDH1 peptide vaccine. The chain uses TRBV10-3 and TRBJ1-3; a weak D match, TRBD1 (6 bases). CDR3 sequence: CAMTSGDTIYF. In DNA form, the CDR3 reads TGTGCCATGACCTCAGGGGACACCATATATTTT.